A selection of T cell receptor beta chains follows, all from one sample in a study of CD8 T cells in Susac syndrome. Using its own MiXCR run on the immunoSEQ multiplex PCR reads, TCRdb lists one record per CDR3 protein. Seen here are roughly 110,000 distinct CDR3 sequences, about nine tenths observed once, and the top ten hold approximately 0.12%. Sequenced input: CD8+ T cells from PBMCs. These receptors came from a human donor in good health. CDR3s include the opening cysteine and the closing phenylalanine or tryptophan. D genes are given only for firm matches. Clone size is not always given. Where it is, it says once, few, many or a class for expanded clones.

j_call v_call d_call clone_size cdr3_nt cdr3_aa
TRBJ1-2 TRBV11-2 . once TGTGCCAGCAGCTCGTGGGAGGGCAGAACTAACTATGGCTACACCTTC CASSSWEGRTNYGYTF
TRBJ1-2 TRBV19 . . TGTGCAGCCGGCAGGGGCTCCCTCTATGGCTACACCTTC CAAGRGSLYGYTF
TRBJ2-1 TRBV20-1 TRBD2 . TGCAGTGCTAGATACGGGACTAGAAGCAATGAGCAGTTCTTC CSARYGTRSNEQFF
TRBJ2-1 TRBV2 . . TGTGCCAGCAGGAGGGGGGAGCCAGAGAATGAGCAGTTCTTC CASRRGEPENEQFF
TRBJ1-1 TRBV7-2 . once TGTGCCAGCAGCTTAAGACTCTTGAACACTGAAGCTTTCTTT CASSLRLLNTEAFF
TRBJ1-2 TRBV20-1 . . TGCAGTGCTAGAGATAAAGGGAACTATGGCTACACCTTC CSARDKGNYGYTF
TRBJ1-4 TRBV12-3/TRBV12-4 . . TGTGCCAGCAGTTTAGGGCGGACTAATGAAAAACTGTTTTTT CASSLGRTNEKLFF
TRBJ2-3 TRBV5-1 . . TGCGCCAGCAGGACCCAGACTAGCACAGATACGCAGTATTTT CASRTQTSTDTQYF
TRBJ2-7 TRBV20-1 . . TGCAGTGCTACCGATAACCTAGGACGCCTTCCTACAGCCTACGAGCAGTACTTC CSATDNLGRLPTAYEQYF
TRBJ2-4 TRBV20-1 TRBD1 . TGCAGTGCTGAACAGGGGGTCAACATTCAGTACTTC CSAEQGVNIQYF
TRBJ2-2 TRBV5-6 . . TGTGCCAGCAGCCCTTTAACAGGATTTCGCGCCGGGGAGCTGTTTTTT CASSPLTGFRAGELFF
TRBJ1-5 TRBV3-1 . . TGTGCCAGCAGCCAAGCAGGTATGCATCAGCCCCAGCATTTT CASSQAGMHQPQHF
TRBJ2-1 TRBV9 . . TGTGCCAGCAGCGGCGACGGAGGGGTGGGTGTTGAGCAGTTCTTC CASSGDGGVGVEQFF
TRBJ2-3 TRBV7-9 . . TGTGCCAGCAGCTTAGATGGCAGGGTCGCAGATACGCAGTATTTT CASSLDGRVADTQYF
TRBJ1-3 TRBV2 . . TGTGCCAGCAGTGATCTCCGGGGGGTTTTCTTTGGAAACACCATATATTTT CASSDLRGVFFGNTIYF
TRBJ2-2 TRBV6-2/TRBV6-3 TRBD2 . TGTGCCAGCAGCCGACTAGCGGGAGGGTACACCGGGGAGCTGTTTTTT CASSRLAGGYTGELFF
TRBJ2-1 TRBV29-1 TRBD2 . TGCAGCGAGGCCCGGGGGGATATTAACTACAATGAGCAGTTCTTC CSEARGDINYNEQFF
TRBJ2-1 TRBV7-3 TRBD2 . TGTGCCAGCAGCTTGGTAGCGGGGACTATGGATGAGCAGTTCTTC CASSLVAGTMDEQFF
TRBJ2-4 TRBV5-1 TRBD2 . TGCGCCAGCAGCTTGGGGGACTACGAGACGGGCACAAGAAACATTCAGTACTTC CASSLGDYETGTRNIQYF
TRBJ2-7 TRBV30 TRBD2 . TGTGCCTGGAGTGTCGCTAGCGGGTACGAGCAGTACTTC CAWSVASGYEQYF
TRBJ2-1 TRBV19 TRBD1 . TGTGCCAGTAGTATTTACAGGGGGCGATCGAATGAGCAGTTCTTC CASSIYRGRSNEQFF
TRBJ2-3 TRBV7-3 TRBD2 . TGTGCCAGCAGACAAGGCTACCCTAGCGGGGGGGCAGGGGATACGCAGTATTTT CASRQGYPSGGAGDTQYF
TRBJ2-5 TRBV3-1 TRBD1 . TGTGCCAGCAGCCAAGCAACAGGGGCCGGGGAGACCCAGTACTTC CASSQATGAGETQYF
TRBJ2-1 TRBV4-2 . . TGTGCCAGCAGCCAAGATCTGGGACGCCACAATGAGCAGTTCTTC CASSQDLGRHNEQFF
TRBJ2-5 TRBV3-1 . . TGTGCCAGCATCTCAGGGGGGGCGTCCCCAGAGACCCAGTACTTC CASISGGASPETQYF
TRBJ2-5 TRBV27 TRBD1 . TGTGCCAGCAGTTGGACAGGGAGTAGACAAGAGACCCAGTACTTC CASSWTGSRQETQYF
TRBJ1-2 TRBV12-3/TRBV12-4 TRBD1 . TGTGCCAGCAGTTGGAGGACAGGGCTCTATGGCTACACCTTC CASSWRTGLYGYTF
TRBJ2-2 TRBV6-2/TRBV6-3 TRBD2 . TGTGCCAGCACTAGCGGAGCGAACACCGGGGAGCTGTTTTTT CASTSGANTGELFF
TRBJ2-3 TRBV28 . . TGTGCCAGCAGTCCCGACACCAGAGGCACAGATACGCAGTATTTT CASSPDTRGTDTQYF
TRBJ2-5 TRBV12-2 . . TGTGCAAGTCGCCATGGCGAGGGACAGGGAGAGACCCAGTACTTC CASRHGEGQGETQYF
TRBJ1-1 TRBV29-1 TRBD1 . TGCAGCGTTGTAGGGCAGGGGGCCGTCACTGAGGCTTTCTTT CSVVGQGAVTEAFF
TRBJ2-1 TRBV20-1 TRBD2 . TGCAGTGCTACGCTAGCGGGAGACAATGAGCAGTTCTTC CSATLAGDNEQFF
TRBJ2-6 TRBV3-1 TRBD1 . TGTGCCAGCAGCGAAGCGACAGGGGACTCCCCTGGGGCCAACGTCCTGACTTTC CASSEATGDSPGANVLTF
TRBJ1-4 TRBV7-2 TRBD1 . TGTGCCAGCAGCTCTGGTTTGGACAGGGGTGAAAAACTGTTTTTT CASSSGLDRGEKLFF
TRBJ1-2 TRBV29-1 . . TGCAGCGTTGACGACACCATAAACTATGGCTACACCTTC CSVDDTINYGYTF
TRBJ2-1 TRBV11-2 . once TGTGCCAGCACCCCCGGCAACAGGGCCAATGAGCAGTTCTTC CASTPGNRANEQFF
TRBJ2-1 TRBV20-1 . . TGCAGTGCTCCCCCCCAGGGGGGGGGCAGCGCGGCCTACAATGAGCAGTTCTTC CSAPPQGGGSAAYNEQFF
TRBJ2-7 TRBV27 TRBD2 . TGTGCCAGCAGTTTATCGATTAGCGGGACGTCCTACGAGCAGTACTTC CASSLSISGTSYEQYF
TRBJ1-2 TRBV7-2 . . TGTGCCAGCAGCCCGGATCGCTTGGACGGCGGCTACACCTTC CASSPDRLDGGYTF
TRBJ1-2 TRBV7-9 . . TGTGCCAGCAGCCTCGTTGGGGGGGGCGAATCCGGCTACACCTTC CASSLVGGGESGYTF
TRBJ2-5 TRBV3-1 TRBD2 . TGTGCCAGCAGCCAAGATGGATCGAGCGGCGGGGGGGCAGAGACCCAGTACTTC CASSQDGSSGGGAETQYF
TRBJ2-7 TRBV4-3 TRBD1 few TGCGCCAGCAGCCAAACCGGGACAGGGCGCCGCGAGCAGTACTTC CASSQTGTGRREQYF